Sequencing of this T cell receptor (beta chain) was carried out in a study of T cell responses to AZD1222 COVID-19 vaccine (dated by TCRdb to about 2021). Turning to the overall study: A total of just over 230 trial participants underwent TCR sequencing, of whom about 210 received two doses of AZD1222 and some 26 received two doses of the MenACWY control vaccine. Trial participants were enrolled by age into 18-55, 56-69 and 70-plus year subgroups, with roughly 150, 30 and 60 TCR-sequenced participants respectively.

The time point label corresponds to: about 28 days (+/-7) after the second vaccine dose. AZD1222 recipients whose second dose came at about 4 weeks and those whose second dose came at about 12 weeks were combined into one group, since spike-specific TCR depth and breadth did not differ between the two schedules. Samples from vaccinated people were obtained from the UK trials COV001 and COV002, which included a single-blind randomized controlled phase 2/3 trial of AZD1222 (ChAdOx1 nCoV-19) in healthy adults. For TCRbeta chain sequencing, PBMC samples were collected from trial participants at day 0 and at day 28 after the second dose. Remarks on this clone: Its antigen remains undetermined. One base away there is no much larger clone; base qualities are not given. This CDR3 is also generated by other DNA sequences in the sample.

The CDR3 regions of human TCRbeta chains were analyzed by immunosequencing. The authors' pipeline ran thus. TCRs in the repertoires were matched against a reference library of SARS-CoV-2-specific TCRs that had been generated with the MIRA antigen-specificity platform. Breadth was defined as the fraction of unique TCRs that were SARS-CoV-2-associated, and depth was defined as the fraction of total T cells that were SARS-CoV-2-associated. Using the MIRA data, each spike-specific TCR was assigned both to the spike region to which the TCR was reactive and to a CD4 or CD8 class. Log10-transformed breadth and depth values were compared by one-way ANOVA with Sidak's multiple comparisons tests. TCRdb took this table from immuneACCESS and kept in-frame rearrangements with V and J called. Such tables lack part of the clones; where checked against another copy, unresolved V genes explain under half of the gap, and the rest is unexplained. From that table come the V and J calls and clone size; the DNA was used to work out D and trimming. The sample yields roughly 150,000 clones; about nine tenths were counted once. The top ten clones comprise approximately 5.9% of the sample.

The junction shows trimming of 0 bases on V and 2 bases on J, and the gene matches do not reach 0 bases of it. There are 15 amino acids in the CDR3, from cysteine to phenylalanine inclusive. Just the 45-base CDR3 DNA is kept, in frame starting at base 1. As encoded in the germline V gene, CDR1 is MNHEY while CDR2 is SVGAGI. Study-wide findings and limitations: No day 14 peak-response samples were available, so repertoires were characterized only after the peak T cell response. Vaccine-associated CD4 TCRs spanned the whole spike protein, with dominant responses in regions 160-218 and 743-854. Most participants were white British and females outnumbered males, and the authors suggested that clonal diversity may have been underestimated. Only 5 to 7 AZD1222 recipients were SARS-CoV-2 seropositive at baseline, limiting conclusions about previously exposed vaccinees. In the small 56-69-year group, the increase in depth fell short of significance, most likely because of low power. Reportedly, close to half of the unique spike-specific TCRs recognized epitopes lying outside the regions that are mutated in the B.1.351 and B.1.1.7 variants. After two AZD1222 doses, spike-specific TCR breadth and depth were significantly higher than at day 0 and than in MenACWY recipients.

Here the chain combines TRBV6-5 and TRBJ1-2; TRBD1 matches 10 bases in the middle. This TCR was sampled from an adult who received the AZD1222 COVID-19 vaccine. The material sequenced was peripheral blood, taken 28 days after the second AZD1222 dose. The sequence in DNA is TGTGCCAGCAGTTACTCGACAGGGGGCAACTATGGCTACACCTTC. Protein translation: CASSYSTGGNYGYTF.